These 17 T cell receptor beta chains came from one sample sequenced in a study of beta chain features in type 1 diabetes. The study's findings and limits: People with Type 1 diabetes carried modestly yet significantly shorter TCRB CDR3s in all four CD4+ subsets.

Expressed TCRB transcripts got sequenced, as all isolated RNA was reverse transcribed. Generated by immunoSEQ multiplex PCR, the TCRdb table keeps only in-frame clones and is missing some. The sample includes about 700,000 clones, under 15% of them seen just once. Their recognized antigens are unknown. Material for sequencing was naive CD4+ T cells from blood. The receptor source for this set is a man aged 18 to 29 with type 1 diabetes.

The chain joins TRBV6-6 to TRBJ1-4; D ambiguous. V was cut by 5 bases and J by 5 bases, with 9 bases left in between. CDR1 is MNHNY, CDR2 SVGAGI, per germline (reference sequence). The CDR3 spans 13 residues. The CDR3 is CASSARENEKLFF. In nucleotides, the CDR3 is TGTGCCAGCAGTGCCCGAGAAAATGAAAAACTGTTTTTT.

The chain links TRBV7-6 to TRBJ1-1; a possible D gene is TRBD1 (6 bases). V shed 5 bases and J shed 4 bases, with 14 bases lying between them. CDR1 and CDR2 (germline): SGHVS, FNYEAQ. The CDR3 is 14 residues long. The CDR3 region has the DNA TGTGCCAGCAGCCCCCTACAGGGACGCACTGAAGCTTTCTTT. Residues: CASSPLQGRTEAFF.

Ten or more counts support this clone. This chain connects TRBV5-4 to TRBJ2-1; D gene unclear. Germline CDR1 reads SGHNT; CDR2 reads YYREEE (reference sequence). The CDR3 runs to 11 residues. The V end lost 4 bases, the J end lost 8 bases, and 7 bases lay between the germline ends. CDR3 DNA sequence: TGTGCCAGCAGCATAACGGATGAGCAGTTCTTC. Translated: CASSITDEQFF.

This clone was seen a handful of times. The CDR3 nucleotides read TGTGCCAGCAGGACCCGGGTACTAAGCAACGAGCAGTACTTC. It yields the protein CASRTRVLSNEQYF. This sequence joins TRBV28 and TRBJ2-7; no definite D call. The length of the CDR3 is 14 residues. V lost 6 bases, J lost 5 bases, and 17 bases lay in between. Germline values: CDR1 MDHEN, CDR2 SYDVKM.

The chain carries TRBV7-2 and TRBJ2-3; 13 bases align to TRBD2. The junction had 9 bases not matched to a gene; V was cut back by 8 bases and J by 7 bases. CDR3 size: 15 residues. Germline V gene data show CDR1 as SGHTA and CDR2 as FQGNSA. The CDR3 DNA sequence: TGTGCCAGCGGTTCCGGGACTAGCGGGGCGAATACGCAGTATTTT. Residues: CASGSGTSGANTQYF.

The chain uses TRBV2 and TRBJ1-1, with no clear D. The germline V and J ends were trimmed by 5 bases and 1 base, with 8 bases remaining between them. Per germline, CDR1 SNHLY and CDR2 FYNNEI. There are 13 residues in the CDR3. The CDR3 nucleotides read TGTGCCAGCAGTTTTGCATCGAACACTGAAGCTTTCTTT. It codes for CASSFASNTEAFF.

This clone was recorded at least ten times. J is TRBJ2-2 and V is TRBV14; D is unclear. This CDR3 has 15 amino acids. V was pared by 2 bases and J by 5 bases, with 12 bases between. The V gene's germline CDR1 is SGHDN and CDR2 FVKESK. This CDR3 reads CASSQTARPTGELFF. The CDR3 DNA reads as TGTGCCAGCAGCCAAACGGCGAGGCCAACCGGGGAGCTGTTTTTT.

The rearrangement joins TRBV28 to TRBJ1-2, with TRBD1 matching over 9 bases. The ends lost 6 bases at V and 7 bases at J; junction bases unmatched: 9. Germline CDR1 is MDHEN and CDR2 is SYDVKM. This CDR3 spans 14 amino acids. DNA of the CDR3: TGTGCCAGCAGGATGGACAGGGGCCCCTCTGGCTACACCTTC. Translated, it gives CASRMDRGPSGYTF.

V and J are TRBV30 and TRBJ1-3; D is ambiguous. This CDR3 contains 15 residues. The germline gives CDR1 GTSNPN, CDR2 SVGIG (reference sequence). Trimming pared 2 bases from V and 0 bases from J, leaving 11 bases between. CDR3 loop: CAWSRPGNSGNTIYF. The CDR3 coding sequence is TGTGCCTGGAGTCGTCCGGGAAACTCTGGAAACACCATATATTTT.

The gene calls are TRBV29-1 and TRBJ1-1; perhaps TRBD1 as D (5 bases). In germline, CDR1 is SQVTM, CDR2 ANQGSEA. This CDR3 contains 11 residues. The CDR3 DNA reads as TGCACCGGCGGGGGGACCACTGAAGCTTTCTTT. Its translation: CTGGGTTEAFF.

The V call is TRBV4-2, the J call TRBJ2-7; 7 nucleotides match TRBD1. Germline V gene lookup returns CDR1 LGHNA and CDR2 YNFKEQ. The CDR3 is 15 residues long. V gave up 4 bases and J gave up 4 bases; unmatched junction bases: 10. As DNA, the CDR3 is TGTGCCAGCAGCCTTTTAGGGACAGAGAGATACGAGCAGTACTTC. Protein: CASSLLGTERYEQYF.

V usage is TRBV7-9 and J usage is TRBJ2-1; the D is unclear. Trimming pared 1 base from V and 5 bases from J, leaving 6 bases between. The CDR3 is 13 amino acids. Germline CDR1 reads SEHNR; CDR2 reads FQNEAQ (reference sequence). The chain's CDR3 is CASSLGRNNEQFF. CDR3 DNA sequence: TGTGCCAGCAGCTTAGGGCGGAACAATGAGCAGTTCTTC.

J is TRBJ2-3 and V is TRBV27; D might be TRBD1 (5 bases). V lost 2 bases and J lost 6, with 12 bases in between. The CDR3 runs to 14 residues. Germline V gene data show CDR1 as MNHEY and CDR2 as SMNVEV (reference sequence). The CDR3 spells CASSLATARDTQYF. CDR3 DNA: TGTGCCAGCAGTTTAGCGACAGCAAGGGATACGCAGTATTTT.

In this sample, this clone turned up a few times. This sequence joins TRBV11-3 and TRBJ1-6; unclear D gene. The CDR3 length is 15 residues. Germline V gene sequence: CDR1 SGHNT, CDR2 YENEEA. The V end was cut by 2 bases, the J end by 7 bases, with 12 bases between. The DNA for the CDR3 is TGTGCCAGCAGCTTAAGCACGGCGTCGAATTCACCCCTCCACTTT. Residues: CASSLSTASNSPLHF. The full variable domain, rest sourced from reference TRBV11-3 and TRBJ1-6, is EAGVVQSPRYKIIEKKQPVAFWCNPISGHNTLYWYLQNLGQGPELLIRYENEEAVDDSQLPKDRFSAERLKGVDSTLKIQPAELGDSAVYLCASSLSTASNSPLHFGNGTRLTVT.

The chain has TRBV10-3 and TRBJ2-1, with D possibly called TRBD1 or TRBD2 (6 bases each). The CDR3 is 14 residues long. Germline CDR1 reads ENHRY; CDR2 reads SYGVKD. V gave up 4 bases and J gave up 5 bases, with 12 bases separating them. The CDR3 sequence: CAISGAGGNNEQFF. As DNA, the CDR3 is TGTGCCATCAGTGGAGCCGGGGGCAACAATGAGCAGTTCTTC.

This clone was observed a few times. J is TRBJ1-2 and V is TRBV30; TRBD1 agrees at 9 bases. Trimming took 4 bases from V and 4 from J; bases not matched to a gene: 7. There are 14 residues in the CDR3. Germline CDR1 and CDR2: GTSNPN and SVGIG (reference sequence). In nucleotides, the CDR3 is TGTGCCTGGACCCAGGACAGGGGTACCTATGGCTACACCTTC. Amino acids: CAWTQDRGTYGYTF.

This chain joins TRBV2 and TRBJ1-5, with 10 positions matching TRBD1. V was pared by 5 bases and J by 7 bases, with 8 bases of the junction left unmatched. Germline V gene lookup returns CDR1 SNHLY and CDR2 FYNNEI. The CDR3 spans 15 residues. The CDR3 DNA sequence: TGTGCCAGCAGTACCGACAGGGGGCGAGAACAGCCCCAGCATTTT. It is translated as CASSTDRGREQPQHF. The variable domain in full, completed from reference TRBV2 and TRBJ1-5, reads EPEVTQTPSHQVTQMGQEVILRCVPISNHLYFYWYRQILGQKVEFLVSFYNNEISEKSEIFDDQFSVERPDGSNFTLKIRSTKLEDSAMYFCASSTDRGREQPQHFGDGTRLSIL.